The 21 T cell receptor beta chains below were found in one sample sequenced in a study of blood T cell repertoires in COVID-19. Clones were read by immunoSEQ multiplex PCR, and TCRdb kept only the in-frame ones, dropping some. Of over 150,000 clones listed, around 90% are singletons. The specimen was peripheral blood. The receptors here all came from a man aged 50 to 60 with acute or convalescent COVID-19.

V and J are TRBV3-1 (or the pseudogene TRBV3-2) and TRBJ1-1, with a weak D call TRBD1 (5 bases). V was trimmed by 1 base and J by 4 bases, leaving 10 bases between them. This CDR3 has 14 residues. Germline V gene sequence: CDR1 LGHDT, CDR2 YNNKEL (reference sequence). This CDR3 is CASSQGQGITEAFF. The CDR3 coding sequence is TGTGCCAGCAGCCAAGGTCAGGGTATCACTGAAGCTTTCTTT.

This chain connects TRBV10-2 to TRBJ1-2; D possibly corresponds to TRBD1 (5 bases). There are 15 residues in the CDR3. The germline V gene encodes CDR1 WSHSY and CDR2 SAAADI. Trimming stripped 0 bases from V and 1 base from J, with 9 bases between. CDR3 in DNA: TGCGCCAGCAGTGAGTCAGGGGCAGTTAACTATGGCTACACCTTC. This translates into CASSESGAVNYGYTF.

The chain links TRBV5-6 to TRBJ1-2; TRBD1 aligns across 7 bases. V shed 4 bases and J 3 bases; nucleotides not matched to a gene: 9. Germline values: CDR1 SGHDT, CDR2 YYEEEE. The CDR3 has 15 residues. The chain's CDR3 is CASSHPAGGDYGYTF. CDR3 coding DNA: TGTGCCAGCAGCCATCCGGCAGGGGGTGACTATGGCTACACCTTC.

The chain recombines TRBV13 with TRBJ1-2, with D maybe TRBD1 (5 bases). Germline V CDR1 and CDR2: PRHDT, FYEKMQ (reference sequence). Trimming stripped 5 bases from V and 3 bases from J, with 7 bases between. The CDR3 extends over 12 amino acids. This chain's CDR3 is CASSGRDYGYTF. The CDR3 bases are TGTGCCAGCAGCGGCAGGGACTATGGCTACACCTTC. The whole variable domain, filled in from reference TRBV13 and TRBJ1-2, reads AAGVIQSPRHLIKEKRETATLKCYPIPRHDTVYWYQQGPGQDPQFLISFYEKMQSDKGSIPDRFSAQQFSDYHSELNMSSLELGDSALYFCASSGRDYGYTFGSGTRLTVV.

This rearrangement joins TRBV24-1 to TRBJ2-2, with a possible D match to TRBD1 (6 bases). Trimming removed 7 bases at V and 3 bases at J, with 20 bases between. CDR3 length: 17 amino acids. Germline loops: CDR1 KGHDR, CDR2 SFDVKD. The CDR3 DNA follows: TGTGCCACCAGCAGACCTAAAGGGGGACGGGACACCGGGGAGCTGTTTTTT. Translation gives CATSRPKGGRDTGELFF.

V is TRBV29-1 and J is TRBJ2-3, with D maybe TRBD1 (6 bases). Per the germline V gene, CDR1 is SQVTM and CDR2 is ANQGSEA. The CDR3 is made up of 15 amino acids. Trimming took off 7 bases at V and 0 bases at J, with 17 bases between the two ends. CDR3 in amino acids: CSAESRGSSTDTQYF. In DNA, the CDR3 is TGCAGCGCCGAATCCAGGGGCTCTAGCACAGATACGCAGTATTTT.

The rearrangement links TRBV6-2 or TRBV6-3 to TRBJ1-3; TRBD1 is a possible D gene (6 bases). Germline V gene lookup returns CDR1 MNHEY and CDR2 SVGEGT. This CDR3 comprises 14 residues. V was shortened by 2 bases and J by 2 bases, with 7 bases between the two germline ends. The CDR3 sequence: CASSYRGTGNTIYF. The DNA for the CDR3 is TGTGCCAGCAGTTACAGGGGGACTGGAAACACCATATATTTT.

The chain couples TRBV5-6 to TRBJ2-1, with TRBD1 matching over 7 bases. The length of the CDR3 is 16 residues. Per germline, CDR1 SGHDT and CDR2 YYEEEE. Trimming removed 0 bases from V and 4 bases from J; junction bases left unmatched: 7. CDR3 loop: CASSLVGTEDYNEQFF. DNA of the CDR3: TGTGCCAGCAGCTTGGTTGGGACAGAGGATTACAATGAGCAGTTCTTC. Together with reference TRBV5-6 and TRBJ2-1, the CDR3 gives the full variable domain: DAGVTQSPTHLIKTRGQQVTLRCSPKSGHDTVSWYQQALGQGPQFIFQYYEEEERQRGNFPDRFSGHQFPNYSSELNVNALLLGDSALYLCASSLVGTEDYNEQFFGPGTRLTVL.

This clone was detected only once. This chain links TRBV11-2 with TRBJ2-1, with D maybe TRBD2 (6 bases). Between the trimmed V and J ends, which lost 2 bases and 4 bases, there was a span of 18 bases. The CDR3 has 17 amino acids. Germline lookup yields CDR1 SGHAT and CDR2 FQNNGV. CDR3 sequence (DNA): TGTGCCAGCAGCTTAAACCCAGCGGGTGATATTTACAATGAGCAGTTCTTC. Encoded protein: CASSLNPAGDIYNEQFF.

CDR3 sequence (DNA): TGTGCCAGCAGCCAAAACTGGGGGGATCTCGACGAGCAGTACGTC. Translation: CASSQNWGDLDEQYV. The gene calls are TRBV4-2 and TRBJ2-7, with D maybe TRBD2 (6 bases). The V gene's germline CDR1 is LGHNA and CDR2 YNFKEQ. The V and J ends lost 2 bases and 5 bases respectively, with 16 bases between them. CDR3 length: 15 residues.

The chain couples TRBV3-1 (or the pseudogene TRBV3-2) to TRBJ1-6, with a possible D match to TRBD1 (6 bases). The CDR3 covers 16 residues. Germline values: CDR1 LGHDT, CDR2 YNNKEL (reference sequence). V gave up 4 bases and J gave up 6 bases, with 16 bases separating them. DNA of the CDR3: TGTGCCAGCAGCCCTCACTCAGGGGTGGGTAATTCACCCCTCCACTTT. The encoded protein is CASSPHSGVGNSPLHF.

V usage is TRBV7-3 and J usage is TRBJ1-1; D is uncertain. Per germline, CDR1 SGHTA and CDR2 FQGTGA. The V end was cut by 5 bases, the J end by 3 bases, with 19 bases between. This CDR3 contains 16 residues. The CDR3 is CASSPREGLIHTEAFF. CDR3 DNA: TGTGCCAGCAGCCCCCGGGAGGGTCTTATCCACACTGAAGCTTTCTTT.

J is TRBJ1-5 and V is TRBV7-2; D perhaps matches TRBD1 (6 bases). Germline-derived CDR1 and CDR2 are SGHTA and FQGNSA. The CDR3 contains 16 residues. V was clipped by 2 bases and J by 1 base, with 12 bases between them. CDR3: CASSLSGTLSNQPQHF. CDR3 nucleotides: TGTGCCAGCAGCTTATCCGGGACACTAAGCAATCAGCCCCAGCATTTT.

The rearrangement uses TRBV3-1 (or the pseudogene TRBV3-2) and TRBJ1-6, with a weak D call TRBD1 (6 bases). V lost 0 bases and J 7 bases, leaving 13 bases between the germline ends. Germline V lookup: CDR1 LGHDT, CDR2 YNNKEL (reference sequence). This CDR3 has 16 amino acids. CDR3 amino acids: CASSQDLGARNSPLHF. Written as DNA, the CDR3 is TGTGCCAGCAGCCAAGATTTGGGGGCCCGAAATTCACCCCTCCACTTT.

J is TRBJ2-7 and V is TRBV3-1 (or the pseudogene TRBV3-2); D perhaps matches TRBD2 (5 bases). Germline lookup yields CDR1 LGHDT and CDR2 YNNKEL (reference sequence). V lost 2 bases to trimming and J lost 5 bases, with 22 bases between them. The CDR3 is made up of 17 amino acids. This CDR3 reads CASSQPAIWDFGDEQYV. CDR3 bases: TGTGCCAGCAGCCAACCTGCTATTTGGGATTTCGGGGACGAGCAGTACGTC.

V gene TRBV2 combines with J gene TRBJ2-7, with TRBD1 matching 10 bases. The CDR3 length is 15 residues. The germline CDR1 and CDR2 sequences are SNHLY and FYNNEI. The ends lost 6 bases at V and 2 bases at J; junction bases unmatched: 7. This CDR3 is CASSNPGQGTYEQYF. In nucleotides, the CDR3 is TGTGCCAGCAGCAATCCGGGACAGGGGACCTACGAGCAGTACTTC.

The CDR3 loop is CASSLVRGPEKLFF. CDR3 DNA: TGTGCCAGCAGCTTAGTCAGGGGGCCTGAAAAACTGTTTTTT. The chain links TRBV11-2 to TRBJ1-4; 8 nucleotides match TRBD1. Germline V gene lookup returns CDR1 SGHAT and CDR2 FQNNGV. The CDR3 covers 14 residues. J was trimmed by 7 bases and V by 1 base; bases with no gene match: 2.

The chain joins TRBV27 to TRBJ2-2, with 7 bases lining up with TRBD2. V shed 1 base and J 1 base; nucleotides not matched to a gene: 3. The CDR3 is 16 residues long. Germline V gene lookup returns CDR1 MNHEY and CDR2 SMNVEV (reference sequence). CDR3 in amino acids: CASSLLTGGNTGELFF. The CDR3 nucleotides are TGTGCCAGCAGTTTATTAACGGGAGGGAACACCGGGGAGCTGTTTTTT.

The CDR3 DNA reads TGTGCCAGTAGTCATTCGGACAGGGGGCTCGTCTATGGCTACACCTTC. It yields the protein CASSHSDRGLVYGYTF. The chain joins TRBV19 to TRBJ1-2, with 11 nucleotides matching TRBD1. Germline loops: CDR1 LNHDA, CDR2 SQIVND (reference sequence). After removal of 5 bases from V and 4 bases from J, the junction contained 9 bases not matched to a gene. The CDR3 consists of 16 residues. The full variable domain, completed using reference TRBV19 and TRBJ1-2, is DGGITQSPKYLFRKEGQNVTLSCEQNLNHDAMYWYRQDPGQGLRLIYYSQIVNDFQKGDIAEGYSVSREKKESFPLTVTSAQKNPTAFYLCASSHSDRGLVYGYTFGSGTRLTVV.

The rearrangement uses TRBV12-3 or TRBV12-4 and TRBJ2-1, with a possible D match to TRBD2 (6 bases). The CDR3 length is 13 residues. The ends were cut back, 6 bases at V and 4 bases at J, with 10 bases in the middle. The CDR3 coding sequence is TGTGCCAGCAGATCCGGGACTTACAATGAGCAGTTCTTC. Residues: CASRSGTYNEQFF.

The chain has TRBV7-9 and TRBJ1-1; D unresolved. V lost 1 base and J 0 bases, leaving 9 bases between the germline ends. CDR1 and CDR2 from the germline V gene are SEHNR and FQNEAQ (reference sequence). There are 15 residues in the CDR3. This CDR3 reads CASSLGAALNTEAFF. Written as DNA, the CDR3 is TGTGCCAGCAGCTTAGGCGCGGCCTTGAACACTGAAGCTTTCTTT.